These T cell receptor beta chains were read from a single sample in a study of CD8+CD57+ T cells in acquired aplastic anemia. TCRdb recomputed calls from the reads with MiXCR, one row per CDR3 protein. The data show around 180,000 distinct CDR3 sequences, over 60% seen once. The specimen sequenced was sorted CD4+, CD8+, or CD8+CD57+ T cells (not recorded which) from PBMCs. These receptor sequences come from a human donor with severe aplastic anemia or a healthy control (not recorded which). Each CDR3 is given without its conserved first and last residue. The order of the fields is V gene, CDR3 protein.

TRBV9,ASSVPAGATGELF
TRBV19,ASSMEGEFWTSGKAVEQF
TRBV7-3,ASSSQLGYEQY
TRBV7-9,ASSRDGTSQETQY
TRBV7-6,ASTNLRGGVDTQY
TRBV12-3/TRBV12-4,ASSRWTGFGGNIIY
TRBV7-9,ASSTRTGEAYDEQY
TRBV6-6,ASRDGTYEQY
TRBV7-2,ASSLAGAGYEQY
TRBV5-1,ASSLAADGYT
TRBV9,ASSLQTGNSPLH
TRBV7-8,ASSLGGLADYNEQF
TRBV6-1,ASSEFPGTKNIQD
TRBV7-9,ASSLAGTDGVIPQH
TRBV10-3,AISATSGRMNEQF
TRBV2,ASSGLAGGPSGANVLT
TRBV14,ASSQEASGAPSSYNEQF
TRBV15,ATSREGVLAGDLAGANVLT
TRBV7-9,ASSLGGTGSFGYT
TRBV6-5,ASSPEDVSYEQY
TRBV24-1,ATSPRGYPGLTGELF
TRBV12-3/TRBV12-4,ASNKGGDTEAF
TRBV12-3/TRBV12-4,ASSLRVDTTEQY
TRBV2,ASSEVRGVDGYT
TRBV7-9,ASSARSVISGNTIY
TRBV7-9,ASSRTSGYYEQY